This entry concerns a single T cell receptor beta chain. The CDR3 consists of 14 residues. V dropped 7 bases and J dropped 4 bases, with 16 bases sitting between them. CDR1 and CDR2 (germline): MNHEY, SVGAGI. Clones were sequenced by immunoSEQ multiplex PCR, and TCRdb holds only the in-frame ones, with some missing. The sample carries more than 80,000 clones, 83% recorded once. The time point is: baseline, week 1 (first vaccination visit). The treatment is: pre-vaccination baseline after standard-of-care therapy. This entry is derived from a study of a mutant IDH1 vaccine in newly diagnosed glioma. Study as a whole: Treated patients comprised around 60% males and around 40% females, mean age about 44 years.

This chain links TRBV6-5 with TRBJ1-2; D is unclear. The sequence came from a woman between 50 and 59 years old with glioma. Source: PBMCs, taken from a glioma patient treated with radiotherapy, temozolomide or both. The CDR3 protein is CASKADPAGYGYTF. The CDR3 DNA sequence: TGTGCCAGCAAAGCCGACCCGGCGGGCTATGGCTACACCTTC.